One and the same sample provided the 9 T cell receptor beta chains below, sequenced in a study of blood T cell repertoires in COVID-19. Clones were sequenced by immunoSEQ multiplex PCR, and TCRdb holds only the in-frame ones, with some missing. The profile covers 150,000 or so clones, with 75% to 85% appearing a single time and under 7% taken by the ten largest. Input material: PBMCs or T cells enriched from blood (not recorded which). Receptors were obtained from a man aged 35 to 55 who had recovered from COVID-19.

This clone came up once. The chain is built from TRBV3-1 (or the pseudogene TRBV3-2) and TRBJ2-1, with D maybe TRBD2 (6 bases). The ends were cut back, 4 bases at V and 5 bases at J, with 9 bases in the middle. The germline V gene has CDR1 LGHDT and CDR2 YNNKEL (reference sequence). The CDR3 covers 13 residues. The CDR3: CASSPGVHNEQFF. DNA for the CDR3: TGTGCCAGCAGCCCGGGAGTCCACAATGAGCAGTTCTTC.

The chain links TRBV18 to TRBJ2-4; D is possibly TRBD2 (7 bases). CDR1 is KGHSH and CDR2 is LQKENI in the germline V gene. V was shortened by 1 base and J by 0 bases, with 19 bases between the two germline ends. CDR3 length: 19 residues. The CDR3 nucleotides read TGTGCCAGCTCACCACGGGGGGGCCCATCAAGATTAGCCAAAAACATTCAGTACTTC. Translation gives CASSPRGGPSRLAKNIQYF.

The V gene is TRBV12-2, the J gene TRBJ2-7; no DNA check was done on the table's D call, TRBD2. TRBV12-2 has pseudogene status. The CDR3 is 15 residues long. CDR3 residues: CASRLARGDRYEQYF. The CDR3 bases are TGTGCAAGTCGCTTAGCGCGGGGGGATCGCTACGAGCAGTACTTC.

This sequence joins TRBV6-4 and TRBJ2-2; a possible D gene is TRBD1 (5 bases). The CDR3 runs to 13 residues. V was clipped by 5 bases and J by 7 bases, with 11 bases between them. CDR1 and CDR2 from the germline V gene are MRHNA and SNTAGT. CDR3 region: CASSRGLDGELFF. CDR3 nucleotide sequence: TGTGCCAGCAGTAGGGGTCTAGACGGGGAGCTGTTTTTT.

The CDR3 DNA follows: TGTGCCTGGTGTTCAGTCAGTCCACCCCTCCACTTT. This encodes CAWCSVSPPLHF. The chain joins TRBV30 to TRBJ1-6; D is ambiguous. CDR1 and CDR2 (germline): GTSNPN, SVGIG (reference sequence). V lost 5 bases and J lost 11, with 13 bases in between. The CDR3 runs 12 residues.

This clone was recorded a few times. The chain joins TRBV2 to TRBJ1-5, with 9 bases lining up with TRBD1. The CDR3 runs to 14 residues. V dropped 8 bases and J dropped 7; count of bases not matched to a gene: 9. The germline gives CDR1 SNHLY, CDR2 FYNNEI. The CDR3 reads CASGGQGEHQPQHF. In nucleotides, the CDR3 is TGTGCCAGCGGGGGACAGGGAGAACACCAGCCCCAGCATTTT.

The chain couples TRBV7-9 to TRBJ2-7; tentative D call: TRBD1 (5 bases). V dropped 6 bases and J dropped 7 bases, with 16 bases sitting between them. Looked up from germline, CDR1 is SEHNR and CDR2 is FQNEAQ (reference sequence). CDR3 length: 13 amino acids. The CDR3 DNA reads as TGTGCCAGCAGTCTCCTGACAGCCGGTGAGCAGTACGTC. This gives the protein CASSLLTAGEQYV.

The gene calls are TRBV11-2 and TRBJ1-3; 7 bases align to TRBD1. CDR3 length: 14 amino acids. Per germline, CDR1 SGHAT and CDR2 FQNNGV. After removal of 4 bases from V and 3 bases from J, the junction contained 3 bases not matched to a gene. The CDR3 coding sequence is TGTGCCAGCAGCTGGGACAGAAATGGAAACACCATATATTTT. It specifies CASSWDRNGNTIYF. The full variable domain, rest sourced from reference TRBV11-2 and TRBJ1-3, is EAGVAQSPRYKIIEKRQSVAFWCNPISGHATLYWYQQILGQGPKLLIQFQNNGVVDDSQLPKDRFSAERLKGVDSTLKIQPAKLEDSAVYLCASSWDRNGNTIYFGEGSWLTVV.

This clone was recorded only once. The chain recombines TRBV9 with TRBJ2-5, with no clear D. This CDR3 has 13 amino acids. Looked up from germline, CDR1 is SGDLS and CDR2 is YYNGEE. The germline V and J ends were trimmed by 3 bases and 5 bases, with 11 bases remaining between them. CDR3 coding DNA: TGTGCCAGCAGCGGGAGCCTCGGGGAGACCCAGTACTTC. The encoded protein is CASSGSLGETQYF. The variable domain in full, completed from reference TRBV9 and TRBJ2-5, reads DSGVTQTPKHLITATGQRVTLRCSPRSGDLSVYWYQQSLDQGLQFLIQYYNGEERAKGNILERFSAQQFPDLHSELNLSSLELGDSALYFCASSGSLGETQYFGPGTRLLVL.